This T cell receptor (beta chain) originates from a study of T-cell reconstitution after alpha-beta-depleted transplantation in children. Preparation of the TCRbeta library was carried out with unique molecular identifiers. Each CDR3 protein gets one entry after TCRdb re-called the PCR reads with MiXCR. The table includes around 340,000 distinct CDR3 sequences, 10% to 15% detected once. This clonotype has only a few counts. This CDR3 has 18 residues. V shed 0 bases and J 2 bases; nucleotides not matched to a gene: 8. From germline, CDR1 is KGHDR and CDR2 SFDVKD. This specimen consisted of PBMCs, obtained from the stem cell graft. The chain links TRBV24-1 to TRBJ2-2; 7 nucleotides agree with TRBD1. This clonotype originated in a human donor who donated a stem cell graft to a child with Fanconi anemia. CDR3 protein: CATSDLNRGQLNTGELFF. Here the CDR3 DNA reads TGTGCCACCAGTGATTTGAATCGGGGACAGCTAAACACCGGGGAGCTGTTTTTT.